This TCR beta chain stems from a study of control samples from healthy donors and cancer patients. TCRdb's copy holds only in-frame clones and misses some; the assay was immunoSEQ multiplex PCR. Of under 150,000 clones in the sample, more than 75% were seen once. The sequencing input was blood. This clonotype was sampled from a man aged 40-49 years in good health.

CDR3 residues: CASSPGHLSSYNEQFF. For the CDR3, the DNA is TGTGCCAGCAGTCCCGGACACCTGAGCTCCTACAATGAGCAGTTCTTC. The chain carries TRBV2 and TRBJ2-1; tentatively, D is TRBD1 (5 bases). V lost 5 bases and J lost 0, with 14 bases in between. The CDR3 loop spans 16 amino acids. Looked up from germline, CDR1 is SNHLY and CDR2 is FYNNEI. Using reference TRBV2 and TRBJ2-1 for the parts outside the CDR3, the full variable domain is EPEVTQTPSHQVTQMGQEVILRCVPISNHLYFYWYRQILGQKVEFLVSFYNNEISEKSEIFDDQFSVERPDGSNFTLKIRSTKLEDSAMYFCASSPGHLSSYNEQFFGPGTRLTVL.